This T cell receptor beta chain is drawn from a study of OX40 agonist ivuxolimab in advanced cancers. Study summary: Among those enrolled, mean age was roughly 62 years (range 23 to 79) and 75% to 85% were male.

The CDR3 is 14 amino acids. Germline CDR1 is SNHLY and CDR2 is FYNNEI. After removal of 5 bases from V and 3 bases from J, the junction contained 7 bases not matched to a gene. Here immunoSEQ multiplex PCR was the method, and the copy in TCRdb shows in-frame clones only, minus some. The sample has about 26,000 clones, roughly 90% seen once. Findings and caveats of the study: Low levels of normalized T-cell clonal expansion also appeared in some nonresponders.

In regard to this clone: The antigen remains undetermined.

The V call is TRBV2, the J call TRBJ2-7; TRBD2 aligns across 7 bases. Sequencing used CD4+ or CD8+ T cells sorted from blood, obtained in a trial of the OX40 agonist ivuxolimab. This clonotype was sampled from an adult with an advanced solid tumor such as melanoma, head and neck, liver or kidney cancer. Written as DNA, the CDR3 is TGTGCCAGCAGTCCAAGCGGGACTATCTACGAGCAGTACTTC. Translated: CASSPSGTIYEQYF.